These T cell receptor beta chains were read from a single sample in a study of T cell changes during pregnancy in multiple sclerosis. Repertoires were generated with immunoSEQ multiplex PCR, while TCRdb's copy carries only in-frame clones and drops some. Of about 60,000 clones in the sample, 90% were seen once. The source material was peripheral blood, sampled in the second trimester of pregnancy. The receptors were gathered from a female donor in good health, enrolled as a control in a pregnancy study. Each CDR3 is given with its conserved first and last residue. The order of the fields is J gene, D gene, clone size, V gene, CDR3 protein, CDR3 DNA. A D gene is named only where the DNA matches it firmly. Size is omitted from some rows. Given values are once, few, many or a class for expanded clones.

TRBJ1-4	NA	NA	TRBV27	CASSLGGINEKLFF	TGTGCCAGCAGTTTGGGGGGGATTAATGAAAAACTGTTTTTT
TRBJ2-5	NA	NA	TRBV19	CASSERSQETQYF	TGTGCCAGTAGCGAGCGGAGCCAAGAGACCCAGTACTTC
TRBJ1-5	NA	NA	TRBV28	CASSPIFGGREPQHF	TGTGCCAGCAGCCCCATTTTCGGGGGAAGGGAGCCCCAGCATTTT
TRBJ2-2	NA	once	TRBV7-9	CATGTSNTGELFF	TGTGCCACCGGGACATCCAACACCGGGGAGCTGTTTTTT
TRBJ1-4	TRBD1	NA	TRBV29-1	CSAGTGEEKLFF	TGCAGCGCCGGGACAGGGGAGGAAAAACTGTTTTTT
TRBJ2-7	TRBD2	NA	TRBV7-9	CASSLGTSGQVGDF	TGTGCCAGCAGCTTAGGTACTAGCGGTCAAGTGGGGGACTTC
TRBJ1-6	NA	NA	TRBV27	CASRKQGSPLHF	TGTGCCAGCAGAAAACAGGGTTCACCCCTCCACTTT
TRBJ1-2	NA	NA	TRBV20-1	CSARTDYGYTF	TGCAGTGCTAGAACTGACTATGGCTACACCTTC
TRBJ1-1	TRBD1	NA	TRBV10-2	CATRTGGNTEAFF	TGCGCCACCCGGACAGGGGGTAACACTGAAGCTTTCTTT
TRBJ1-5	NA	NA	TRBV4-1	CASSQVSSNQPQHF	TGCGCCAGCAGCCAAGTGTCTTCCAATCAGCCCCAGCATTTT
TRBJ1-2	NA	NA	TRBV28	CASSLYTSDYGYTF	TGTGCCAGCAGTTTATACACTAGCGACTATGGCTACACCTTC
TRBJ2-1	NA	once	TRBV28	CASSLKGFYNEQFF	TGTGCCAGCAGTTTAAAGGGGTTTTACAATGAGCAGTTCTTC
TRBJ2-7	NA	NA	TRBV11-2	CASSLAGTETGEQYF	TGTGCCAGCAGCTTAGCGGGAACGGAAACGGGCGAGCAGTACTTC
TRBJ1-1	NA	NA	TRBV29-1	CSVARGGNTEAFF	TGCAGCGTTGCTAGGGGGGGCAACACTGAAGCTTTCTTT
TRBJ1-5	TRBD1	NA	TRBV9	CASSAGQGDQPQHF	TGTGCCAGCAGTGCGGGACAGGGAGATCAGCCCCAGCATTTT
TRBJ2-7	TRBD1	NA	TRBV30	CAWRVAGGPYEQYF	TGTGCCTGGAGGGTGGCAGGGGGTCCCTACGAGCAGTACTTC
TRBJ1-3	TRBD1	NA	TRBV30	CAWDRDGSGNTIYF	TGTGCCTGGGACAGGGATGGATCTGGAAACACCATATATTTT
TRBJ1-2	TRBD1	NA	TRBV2	CATQQGGSNYGYTF	TGTGCCACCCAGCAGGGGGGCTCTAACTATGGCTACACCTTC
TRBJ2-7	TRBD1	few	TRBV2	CASTGQGYEQYF	TGTGCCAGCACGGGACAGGGCTACGAGCAGTACTTC
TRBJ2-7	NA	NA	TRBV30	CAWSYGGKEYEQYF	TGTGCCTGGAGTTATGGCGGGAAGGAATACGAGCAGTACTTC
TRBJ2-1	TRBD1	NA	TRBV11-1	CASSLAGTDENEQFF	TGTGCCAGCAGCTTAGCCGGGACAGACGAGAATGAGCAGTTCTTC
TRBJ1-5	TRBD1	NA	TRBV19	CASSTLGQGPQPQHF	TGTGCCAGTAGTACCTTGGGACAGGGCCCCCAGCCCCAGCATTTT
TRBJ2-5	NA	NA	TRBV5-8	CASSLNRETASYF	TGTGCCAGCAGCTTGAATCGGGAAACCGCATCGTACTTC
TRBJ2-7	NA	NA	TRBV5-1	CASTYRDLSLGEQYF	TGCGCCAGCACCTACAGGGATCTCTCCTTGGGCGAGCAGTACTTC
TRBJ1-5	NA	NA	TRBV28	CASSFLGGRPNQPQHF	TGTGCCAGCAGTTTTTTGGGGGGAAGGCCCAATCAGCCCCAGCATTTT
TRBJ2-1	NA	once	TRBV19	CASSIAGRGVNEQFF	TGTGCCAGTAGTATTGCCGGGAGAGGGGTCAATGAGCAGTTCTTC
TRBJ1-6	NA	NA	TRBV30	CAWSSGRTRSSYNSPLHF	TGTGCCTGGAGTAGCGGGAGGACCAGGAGCTCCTATAATTCACCCCTCCACTTT
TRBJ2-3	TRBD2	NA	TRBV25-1	CASTGLALSTDTQYF	TGTGCCAGCACGGGACTAGCGTTAAGCACAGATACGCAGTATTTT
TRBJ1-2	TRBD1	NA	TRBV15	CATSKGQGAYGYTF	TGTGCCACCAGCAAGGGACAGGGGGCCTATGGCTACACCTTC
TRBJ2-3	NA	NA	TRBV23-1	CASSHRQVSDTQYF	TGCGCCAGCAGTCACCGACAGGTGTCAGATACGCAGTATTTT
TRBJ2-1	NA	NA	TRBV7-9	CASRSGKVVNEQFF	TGTGCCAGCAGGTCCGGGAAAGTCGTCAATGAGCAGTTCTTC
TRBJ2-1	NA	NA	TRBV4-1	CASSARTINEQFF	TGCGCCAGCAGCGCCCGGACTATCAATGAGCAGTTCTTC
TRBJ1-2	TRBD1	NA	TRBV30	CAWGTEDYGYTF	TGTGCCTGGGGGACAGAAGATTATGGCTACACCTTC
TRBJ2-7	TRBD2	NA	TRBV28	CASSLAGGGGEQYF	TGTGCCAGCAGTTTGGCCGGTGGGGGGGGCGAGCAGTACTTC
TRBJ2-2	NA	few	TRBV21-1	CASSPKGPGELFF	TGTGCCAGCAGCCCCAAGGGGCCCGGGGAGCTGTTTTTT
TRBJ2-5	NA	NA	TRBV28	CASSGVRETQYF	TGTGCCAGCTCCGGGGTGAGAGAGACCCAGTACTTC
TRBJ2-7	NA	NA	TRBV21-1	CASRWTVSYEQYF	TGTGCCAGCCGGTGGACAGTCTCCTACGAGCAGTACTTC
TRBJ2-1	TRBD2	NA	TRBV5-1	CASSVTSGGPYNEQFF	TGCGCCAGCAGCGTGACTAGCGGGGGGCCCTACAATGAGCAGTTCTTC
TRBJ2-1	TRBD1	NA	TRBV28	CASLSGGVSYNEQFF	TGTGCCAGCCTCTCAGGGGGAGTCTCTTACAATGAGCAGTTCTTC
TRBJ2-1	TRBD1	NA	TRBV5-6	CASSLGGDPGDSEQFF	TGTGCCAGCAGCTTGGGGGGCGACCCTGGGGACAGTGAGCAGTTCTTC
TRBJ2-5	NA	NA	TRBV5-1	CASSLGPGETQYF	TGCGCCAGCAGCTTAGGCCCGGGGGAGACCCAGTACTTC
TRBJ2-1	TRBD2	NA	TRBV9	CASSGEGWSVGPSYNEQFF	TGTGCCAGCAGCGGGGAGGGGTGGTCGGTGGGACCCTCCTACAATGAGCAGTTCTTC
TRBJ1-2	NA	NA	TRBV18	CASSADTPPMKHYTF	TGTGCCAGCTCCGCCGACACCCCGCCAATGAAACACTACACCTTC
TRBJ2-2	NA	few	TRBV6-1	CASSWGGTNTGELFF	TGTGCCAGCAGTTGGGGCGGAACGAACACCGGGGAGCTGTTTTTT
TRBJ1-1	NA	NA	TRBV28	CASSFQGNTEAFF	TGTGCCAGCAGTTTTCAGGGAAACACTGAAGCTTTCTTT
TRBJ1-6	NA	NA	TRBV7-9	CASSFARREDSPLHF	TGTGCCAGCAGCTTCGCCCGCCGGGAGGATTCACCCCTCCACTTT
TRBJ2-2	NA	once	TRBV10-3	CAISEGDSFLNTGELFF	TGTGCCATCAGTGAGGGAGACAGCTTTTTAAACACCGGGGAGCTGTTTTTT
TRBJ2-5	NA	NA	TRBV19	CASSAAGTQYF	TGTGCCAGTAGTGCGGCGGGGACCCAGTACTTC
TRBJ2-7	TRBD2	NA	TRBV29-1	CSVVTSGRTYEQYF	TGCAGCGTCGTGACTAGCGGGAGAACCTACGAGCAGTACTTC
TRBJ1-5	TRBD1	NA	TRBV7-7	CASSSAGTGLNQPQHF	TGTGCTAGCAGCTCCGCCGGGACAGGGCTTAATCAGCCCCAGCATTTT
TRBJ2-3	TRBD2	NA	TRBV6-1	CASSDGGGAADTQYF	TGTGCCAGCAGTGACGGCGGGGGGGCTGCAGATACGCAGTATTTT
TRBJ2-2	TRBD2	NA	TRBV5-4	CASSPTSGGTGELFF	TGTGCCAGCAGCCCCACTAGCGGGGGCACCGGGGAGCTGTTTTTT
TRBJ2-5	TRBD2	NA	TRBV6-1	CASGTSAVGTQYF	TGTGCCAGCGGGACTAGCGCCGTGGGGACCCAGTACTTC
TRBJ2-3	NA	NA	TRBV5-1	CASSLSSGPPTDTQYF	TGCGCCAGCAGCTTGTCCAGCGGACCTCCAACAGATACGCAGTATTTT
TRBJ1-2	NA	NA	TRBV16	CASSQPTENYGYTF	TGTGCCAGCAGCCAACCGACAGAGAACTATGGCTACACCTTC
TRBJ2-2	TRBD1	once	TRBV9	CASSVMTGTLNTGELFF	TGTGCCAGCAGCGTTATGACAGGGACCTTGAACACCGGGGAGCTGTTTTTT
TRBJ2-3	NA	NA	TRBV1	CTSSQDGTSTDTQYF	TGCACCAGCAGCCAAGATGGGACTAGCACAGATACGCAGTATTTT
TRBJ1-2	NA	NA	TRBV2	CASSVIVGYTF	TGTGCCAGCAGTGTGATAGTAGGCTACACCTTC
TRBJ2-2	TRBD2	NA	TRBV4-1	CASSQRTSETGELFF	TGCGCCAGCAGCCAAAGGACTAGCGAAACCGGGGAGCTGTTTTTT